The 4 T cell receptor beta chains reported below all come from one sample, sequenced in a study of T cell repertoires in cytomegalovirus infection. TCRdb called the reads again in MiXCR, with one record for every CDR3 protein. The sample has fewer than 250,000 distinct CDR3 sequences, 9% to 15% seen once. The sequencing sample was made of PBMCs. The source of these receptors is a human donor in good health (CMV status not recorded). Some clones in this sample may be carry-over from other donors' samples.

V usage is TRBV28 and J usage is TRBJ2-4; unclear D gene. The CDR3 length is 13 residues. Trimming left V 2 bases short and J 0 bases short, with 2 bases between. CDR1 is MDHEN and CDR2 is SYDVKM in the germline V gene. The CDR3 here is CASSLVAKNIQYF. For the CDR3, the DNA is TGTGCCAGCAGTTTAGTAGCCAAAAACATTCAGTACTTC.

This clonotype was counted only a few times. This rearrangement joins TRBV6-1 to TRBJ2-7, with 9 positions matching TRBD1. Looked up from germline, CDR1 is MNHNS and CDR2 is SASEGT. V was pared by 5 bases and J by 1 base, with 6 bases of the junction left unmatched. The CDR3 length is 15 residues. CDR3 in DNA: TGTGCCAGCAGTCAGCCCGGGACAGGGTCCTACGAGCAGTACTTC. Translation gives CASSQPGTGSYEQYF.

The CDR3 loop is CASSYTGGPNQPQHF. The CDR3 nucleotides are TGCGCCAGCAGCTATACAGGGGGTCCCAATCAGCCCCAGCATTTT. The rearrangement joins TRBV5-1 to TRBJ1-5, with 8 positions matching TRBD1. Trimming at V came to 3 bases and at J to 3 bases, leaving 5 bases not matched to a gene. The CDR3 contains 15 residues. The germline gives CDR1 SGHRS, CDR2 YFSETQ.

At least ten counts were recorded for this clonotype. This rearrangement joins TRBV7-2 to TRBJ2-1; D ambiguous. From germline, CDR1 is SGHTA and CDR2 FQGNSA. The V end lost 5 bases, the J end lost 8 bases, and 13 bases lay between the germline ends. The CDR3 is made up of 13 amino acids. The CDR3 DNA reads as TGTGCCAGCAGCATCCTGGTTAGAGATGAGCAGTTCTTC. This gives the protein CASSILVRDEQFF. The whole variable domain, remainder taken from reference TRBV7-2 and TRBJ2-1, is GAGVSQSPSNKVTEKGKDVELRCDPISGHTALYWYRQSLGQGLEFLIYFQGNSAPDKSGLPSDRFSAERTGGSVSTLTIQRTQQEDSAVYLCASSILVRDEQFFGPGTRLTVL.